A single sample gave rise to the 12 T cell receptor beta chains below, sequenced in a study of blood T cell repertoires in COVID-19. Sequencing used immunoSEQ multiplex PCR; TCRdb keeps in-frame clones, though not all of them. Altogether 200,000 or so clones are present, about 80% being singletons, with the ten largest covering 6.9%. Sample: peripheral blood. These receptors came from a human donor with acute or convalescent COVID-19. The donor label of this sample is uncertain.

This sequence joins TRBV5-1 and TRBJ1-4; D may be TRBD1 (5 bases). V lost 4 bases and J 6 bases, leaving 16 bases between the germline ends. The germline V gene encodes CDR1 SGHRS and CDR2 YFSETQ. There are 15 residues in the CDR3. The CDR3: CASSLTDSLDEKLFF. In DNA, the CDR3 is TGCGCCAGCAGCCTTACCGACAGCTTGGATGAAAAACTGTTTTTT.

The chain joins TRBV10-3 to TRBJ2-3; weak D call: TRBD2 (5 bases). CDR3 length: 14 amino acids. The germline V and J ends were trimmed by 7 bases and 0 bases, with 11 bases remaining between them. Looked up from germline, CDR1 is ENHRY and CDR2 is SYGVKD. The CDR3 DNA reads as TGTGCCATCATGAGCGGACCTAGCACAGATACGCAGTATTTT. Its translation is CAIMSGPSTDTQYF.

V and J are TRBV7-8 and TRBJ2-1, with 8 nucleotides matching TRBD1. The ends lost 4 bases at V and 8 bases at J; junction bases unmatched: 7. CDR1 SGHVS and CDR2 FQNEAQ come from the germline V gene. The CDR3 runs 14 residues. The CDR3 reads CASSYYGQGDEQFF. For the CDR3, the DNA is TGTGCCAGCAGCTACTATGGACAGGGTGATGAGCAGTTCTTC.

The gene calls are TRBV2 and TRBJ2-7; a possible D gene is TRBD2 (6 bases). The CDR3 is 15 amino acids. CDR1 and CDR2 (germline): SNHLY, FYNNEI. V lost 8 bases and J 4 bases, leaving 21 bases between the germline ends. CDR3 sequence: CASRQSAREDYEQYF. The DNA for the CDR3 is TGTGCCAGCCGCCAATCAGCGAGGGAGGATTACGAGCAGTACTTC.

The V gene is TRBV11-2, the J gene TRBJ2-1; D not certain. With 1 base removed from V and 0 bases from J, the gap between germline ends came to 7 bases. CDR1 and CDR2 from the germline V gene are SGHAT and FQNNGV. The CDR3 is 15 amino acids. As DNA, the CDR3 is TGTGCCAGCAGCTTAGGTCGGAGCTCCTACAATGAGCAGTTCTTC. Its protein is CASSLGRSSYNEQFF.

This chain uses TRBV18 with TRBJ2-3; D unresolved. V was clipped by 2 bases and J by 2 bases, with 8 bases between them. The germline V gene encodes CDR1 KGHSH and CDR2 LQKENI. CDR3 length equals 14 residues. The CDR3 DNA sequence: TGTGCCAGCTCACCAGACACAGCCACAGATACGCAGTATTTT. Translated, it gives CASSPDTATDTQYF.

As concerns this clone: One end of the junction fails to match germline, which may point to a read error. This sample includes further DNA sequences coding for the same CDR3. The chain has TRBV18 and TRBJ1-5; 8 bases are a match to TRBD1. Per the germline V gene, CDR1 is KGHSH and CDR2 is LQKENI. CDR3 length equals 14 residues. CDR3 bases: TGTGCCAGCTCACCAGCAGGGGGCAACCAGCCCCAGCATTTT. Its translation: CASSPAGGNQPQHF. Full variable domain (rest looked up from reference TRBV18 and TRBJ1-5): NAGVMQNPRHLVRRRGQEARLRCSPMKGHSHVYWYRQLPEEGLKFMVYLQKENIIDESGMPKERFSAEFPKEGPSILRIQQVVRGDSAAYFCASSPAGGNQPQHFGDGTRLSIL.

The J gene is TRBJ2-3, the V gene TRBV3-1 (or the pseudogene TRBV3-2); 12 bases fit TRBD2. Germline assignment: CDR1 LGHDT and CDR2 YNNKEL (reference sequence). The CDR3 has 19 residues. Losses at the gene ends were 4 bases for V and 3 bases for J; bases not matched to a gene: 14. CDR3 amino acids: CASSLLGLAGGDRTDTQYF. The CDR3 DNA sequence: TGTGCCAGCAGCCTCCTAGGGCTAGCGGGAGGGGATCGGACAGATACGCAGTATTTT.

The rearrangement uses TRBV6-5 and TRBJ2-7, with 8 bases identical to TRBD2. The germline V gene encodes CDR1 MNHEY and CDR2 SVGAGI. This CDR3 comprises 14 residues. J lost 8 bases, V lost 2 bases, and 8 bases had no gene match. The CDR3 region is CASSYREGGHQQYF. The CDR3 nucleotides are TGTGCCAGCAGTTACCGGGAGGGGGGACATCAGCAGTACTTC.

This clone was seen a few times. The rearrangement links TRBV19 to TRBJ2-2, with D possibly being TRBD2 (6 bases). Germline loops: CDR1 LNHDA, CDR2 SQIVND (reference sequence). V was shortened by 4 bases and J by 6 bases, with 12 bases between the two germline ends. The CDR3 extends over 14 amino acids. This chain's CDR3 is CASSTGTPPGELFF. For the CDR3, the DNA is TGTGCCAGTAGTACAGGGACTCCTCCCGGGGAGCTGTTTTTT.

This chain links TRBV5-4 with TRBJ2-1, with D maybe TRBD2 (7 bases). The V gene lost 3 bases and the J gene lost 2 bases, with 18 bases spanning the gap. There are 17 residues in the CDR3. In germline, CDR1 is SGHNT, CDR2 YYREEE (reference sequence). The CDR3 sequence is CASSSPSGGGTYNEQFF. The CDR3 nucleotides are TGTGCCAGCAGCTCACCTAGCGGAGGGGGGACCTACAATGAGCAGTTCTTC.

The chain is built from TRBV28 and TRBJ1-5, with a weak D call TRBD1 (5 bases). The germline V and J ends were trimmed by 7 bases and 7 bases, with 11 bases remaining between them. This CDR3 has 12 amino acids. Germline V CDR1 and CDR2: MDHEN, SYDVKM. The CDR3 DNA reads as TGTGCCAGCACCTCGGGGGGGCAGCCCCAGCATTTT. Translated, it gives CASTSGGQPQHF.